This TCR beta chain was identified in a study of blood T cell repertoires in COVID-19 (dated by TCRdb to the early 2020s). As for the study more broadly: Collaborator samples came from the United States, Italy and Spain and covered acute and convalescent phases of COVID-19. The prospective study material was composed of cDNA or gDNA derived from T cells, B-cell-depleted T cells, or PBMCs. Deeply sampled blood TCRbeta repertoires from subjects exposed to, actively infected with, or recovered from COVID-19 were included in the dataset. The repertoires were released in a freely available public database meant as a resource for research on the immune response to SARS-CoV-2. The samples were drawn from two sources: the first 160 participants of the ongoing ImmuneRACE study, and 1,200 or so subjects contributed by 6 global collaborators. Sample metadata almost always included a de-identified subject ID, COVID-19 status, age in years and sex. Where HLA class I and class II types were available, the types were taken from metadata supplied by the sample provider, not from assay-based typing. The full study reports these points: The amount of clinical and demographic metadata varied by source and participant and was provided uncurated.

A note on this clone: The antigen this receptor binds is unknown. No base quality values were provided; no much bigger clone lies one nucleotide off.

V lost 1 base and J lost 9 bases; the stretch between them is 9 bases long. Inclusive of the bounding cysteine and phenylalanine, the CDR3 is 12 residues long. Solely the CDR3 DNA is kept, with 36 bases framed from the first base. TCRbeta CDR3 regions were amplified from genomic DNA using the immunoSEQ Assay, a bias-controlled multiplex PCR. In the paper's pipeline: Nucleated cell counts per sample were estimated from amplification of reference gene primers within the assay. To quantify the absolute abundance of each unique TCRbeta CDR3 rearrangement, sequence reads were collapsed and filtered. For each sample, productive Simpson clonality was calculated by taking the square root of Simpson's diversity index across productive rearrangements. TCRdb stores this immuneACCESS table with in-frame sequences only. Part of the clones is absent; in the studies checked, under half of the shortfall reflects unresolved V genes, and no reason is known for the rest. D and trimming were read from the DNA, whereas the V and J calls and clone size are those reported in that table. This sample comprises about 220,000 clones, 80% to 90% of them detected only once. The ten largest clones capture around 3.2% of the sample.

In the prospective study, participants were roughly 18 to 90 years old, resided in under 30 geographic areas of the United States, and were enrolled through a virtual design. In the prospective study, participants were assigned to cohorts based on the clinical history participants reported in a screening survey and a study questionnaire. Each participant in the prospective study had whole blood, serum and a nasopharyngeal or oropharyngeal swab collected by mobile phlebotomists. Over an approximately 2-month period, participants in the prospective study had the option of providing additional blood draws and questionnaires. Before DNA extraction, prospective study blood samples were shipped either frozen or at room temperature.

The sequenced sample consisted of PBMCs or T cells enriched from blood (not recorded which). The receptor was derived from a woman between 18 and 29 years old in a cohort exposed to, infected with or recovered from COVID-19 (not recorded which). The rearrangement joined TRBV12-3 or TRBV12-4 to TRBJ1-2; TRBD1 is a possible D gene, resting on 5 matching bases. The DNA sequence is TGTGCCAGCAGTTTAGGGCAGGGAAGCTACACCTTC. Translated, it reads CASSLGQGSYTF.